This T cell receptor (beta chain) originates from a study of OX40 agonist ivuxolimab in advanced cancers. Study-level background: Past anti-PD-1, anti-PD-L1 or anti-CTLA-4 therapy was accepted, and roughly 37% had received some. Partial responses occurred in three patients (one hepatocellular carcinoma, two cutaneous melanoma).

Overall study findings and caveats: Researchers report that CD8+ T cells had, on average, more expanded clones than CD4+.

TCRdb keeps only in-frame clones here, not all; method: immunoSEQ multiplex PCR. The sample yields tens of thousands of clones, approximately 84% seen once. A remark on this clone: Antigen specificity is unknown.

Germline CDR1 reads SGHAT; CDR2 reads FQNNGV. The CDR3 length is 13 residues. The germline V and J ends were trimmed by 7 bases and 0 bases, with 6 bases remaining between them. This sample comprised CD4+ or CD8+ T cells sorted from blood, obtained in a trial of the OX40 agonist ivuxolimab. The rearrangement uses TRBV11-2 and TRBJ2-2, with D unclear. The TCR comes from an adult with an advanced solid tumor such as melanoma, head and neck, liver or kidney cancer. This CDR3 is CASTQANTGELFF. CDR3 coding DNA: TGTGCCAGCACACAAGCGAACACCGGGGAGCTGTTTTTT.